The 14 T cell receptor beta chains reported below all come from one sample, sequenced in a study of cytomegalovirus exposure and HLA in healthy donors. The PCR used 60 Vbeta and 13 Jbeta primers. Generated by immunoSEQ multiplex PCR, the TCRdb table keeps only in-frame clones and is missing some. Here the sample spans about 190,000 clones, roughly 74% being singletons. The sequencing sample was made of PBMCs. These receptors came from a woman under 40 in good health and CMV-seropositive.

V is TRBV13 and J is TRBJ2-7; 10 bases agree with TRBD2. The junction had 4 bases not matched to a gene; V was cut back by 5 bases and J by 0 bases. Germline V gives CDR1 PRHDT, CDR2 FYEKMQ (reference sequence). The CDR3 totals 15 residues. As DNA, the CDR3 is TGTGCCAGCAGCACCACTAGCGGGAACTCCTACGAGCAGTACTTC. Its protein is CASSTTSGNSYEQYF.

The genes are TRBV7-9 and TRBJ1-2; 11 bases map to TRBD1. Germline V lookup: CDR1 SEHNR, CDR2 FQNEAQ (reference sequence). The CDR3 extends over 15 amino acids. With V trimmed by 3 bases and J by 10 bases, 10 bases remained unmatched. CDR3 nucleotide sequence: TGTGCCAGCAGCTTTGGGGACAGGGGGATTGGAAACTACACCTTC. It is translated as CASSFGDRGIGNYTF.

The chain joins TRBV7-2 to TRBJ2-1, with 10 bases aligning to TRBD2. The CDR3 is 18 residues long. Germline CDR1 is SGHTA and CDR2 is FQGNSA. Trimming cost V 2 bases and J 0 bases; bases outside gene matches: 7. CDR3 sequence reads: CASSLSLAGAGSYNEQFF. DNA for the CDR3: TGTGCCAGCAGCTTATCCCTAGCGGGGGCGGGCTCCTACAATGAGCAGTTCTTC.

The J gene is TRBJ2-7, the V gene TRBV15; TRBD2 is a possible D gene (6 bases). V lost 3 bases and J 7 bases, leaving 13 bases between the germline ends. This CDR3 contains 13 residues. Germline CDR1 and CDR2: LNHNV and YYDKDF (reference sequence). This CDR3 is CATSRDNGGEQYF. DNA for the CDR3: TGTGCCACCAGCAGGGATAATGGGGGGGAGCAGTACTTC.

The chain couples TRBV6-5 to TRBJ1-1; 10 bases are a match to TRBD1. V lost 5 bases to trimming and J lost 3 bases; unmatched junction nucleotides: 6. The CDR3 is 15 amino acids. Germline CDR1 is MNHEY and CDR2 is SVGAGI. The CDR3 loop is CASSRGTGADTEAFF. The CDR3 DNA is TGTGCCAGCAGTCGAGGGACAGGGGCTGACACTGAAGCTTTCTTT.

The chain combines TRBV7-6 with TRBJ1-1; D gene ambiguous. The V end was cut by 3 bases, the J end by 2 bases, with 10 bases between. Germline V gene sequence: CDR1 SGHVS, CDR2 FNYEAQ. The CDR3 consists of 14 residues. This CDR3 reads CASSLVGLNTEAFF. The CDR3, as DNA: TGTGCCAGCAGCTTGGTCGGACTTAACACTGAAGCTTTCTTT.

This clone was picked up one time. This rearrangement joins TRBV27 to TRBJ1-1, with TRBD1 matching over 8 bases. The CDR3 spans 15 residues. CDR1 is MNHEY, CDR2 SMNVEV, per germline (reference sequence). J was trimmed by 3 bases and V by 4 bases; bases with no gene match: 7. CDR3 sequence reads: CASSSRTGKYTEAFF. In nucleotides, the CDR3 is TGTGCCAGCAGTTCGCGGACAGGGAAGTACACTGAAGCTTTCTTT.

The chain carries TRBV6-5 and TRBJ2-6; D not certain. The CDR3 has 14 residues. Germline V gene lookup returns CDR1 MNHEY and CDR2 SVGAGI. The V end was cut by 4 bases, the J end by 0 bases, with 4 bases between. In DNA form, the CDR3 reads TGTGCCAGCAGTTCCAACTCTGGGGCCAACGTCCTGACTTTC. The encoded protein is CASSSNSGANVLTF.

CDR3 protein: CASSSGFSSQHQPQHF. CDR3 nucleotides: TGTGCCAGTAGCTCAGGGTTCTCATCTCAACATCAGCCCCAGCATTTT. The J gene is TRBJ1-5, the V gene TRBV19, with a tentative D call TRBD1 (5 bases). Germline values: CDR1 LNHDA, CDR2 SQIVND (reference sequence). V was trimmed by 6 bases and J by 5 bases, leaving 20 bases between them. This CDR3 comprises 16 residues.

The V gene is TRBV6-5, the J gene TRBJ1-5, with D perhaps TRBD1 (6 bases). The CDR3 contains 14 residues. Germline CDR1 and CDR2: MNHEY and SVGAGI. Trimming took 5 bases from V and 5 from J, leaving 13 bases between them. The chain's CDR3 is CASSRGMWDQPQHF. In DNA, the CDR3 is TGTGCCAGCAGTAGGGGGATGTGGGATCAGCCCCAGCATTTT.

The V and J genes are TRBV6-1 and TRBJ2-3; D ambiguous. The germline CDR1 and CDR2 sequences are MNHNS and SASEGT. The ends were cut back, 6 bases at V and 0 bases at J, with 7 bases in the middle. The CDR3 loop spans 13 amino acids. Here the CDR3 reads CASSRKSTDTQYF. CDR3 coding DNA: TGTGCCAGCAGCAGAAAGAGCACAGATACGCAGTATTTT.

The chain combines TRBV27 with TRBJ1-5; D is undetermined. Germline loops: CDR1 MNHEY, CDR2 SMNVEV (reference sequence). V was trimmed by 5 bases and J by 0 bases, leaving 8 bases between them. The CDR3 is 14 residues long. The DNA for the CDR3 is TGTGCCAGCAGTGATGGACTTAGCAATCAGCCCCAGCATTTT. Its protein product is CASSDGLSNQPQHF.

This rearrangement joins TRBV7-9 to TRBJ1-2; 8 bases map to TRBD1. The CDR3 has 16 amino acids. V lost 4 bases, J lost 5 bases, and 12 bases stayed unmatched. The germline gives CDR1 SEHNR, CDR2 FQNEAQ (reference sequence). The CDR3 spells CASSSTTGGPSYGYTF. The CDR3 bases are TGTGCCAGCAGCTCAACTACAGGGGGTCCCTCTTATGGCTACACCTTC. The variable domain in full, with the rest retrieved from reference TRBV7-9 and TRBJ1-2, is DTGVSQNPRHKITKRGQNVTFRCDPISEHNRLYWYRQTLGQGPEFLTYFQNEAQLEKSRLLSDRFSAERPKGSFSTLEIQRTEQGDSAMYLCASSSTTGGPSYGYTFGSGTRLTVV.

CDR3 DNA sequence: TGTGCCAGCTTCCGTGGTGGCCTCACAGATACGCAGTATTTT. Translation: CASFRGGLTDTQYF. The chain joins TRBV6-5 to TRBJ2-3; no clear D gene. Trimming stripped 8 bases from V and 2 bases from J, with 14 bases between. The CDR3 spans 14 residues. CDR1 is MNHEY and CDR2 is SVGAGI in the germline V gene.